This TCR beta chain was recorded in a study of identical twins. Overall study results and limits: Models underpredicted monozygotic twin sharing of out-of-frame TCR alpha. For out-of-frame alpha sequences shared by twins, low generation probability was in excess.

Trimming shortened V by 6 bases and J by 2 bases, and 15 bases separated the two germline ends. Germline loops: CDR1 WSHSY, CDR2 SAAADI. CDR3 length: 15 amino acids. The cDNA had a unique molecular identifier and a template-switch universal primer site. Using its own MiXCR run on the 5' RACE reads, TCRdb lists one record per CDR3 protein. There are hundreds of thousands of distinct CDR3 sequences in the sample; about a fifth occur only once, and more than 0.4% lies in the top ten. This clonotype came up a few times. Antigen unknown. The same specimen was also included in a second study, on yellow fever vaccine responses in identical twins. That investigation notes: The T cell response to vaccination in identical twins was reportedly partly convergent and partly personalized.

The specimen was CD4+ T cells sorted from blood. The receptor was derived from a young woman in good health. The chain has TRBV10-2 and TRBJ2-3, with a tentative D call TRBD2 (7 bases). CDR3 coding DNA: TGCGCCAGCAGGGAGGGGGGGCTCTACACAGATACGCAGTATTTT. It specifies CASREGGLYTDTQYF.